These T cell receptor beta chains were read from a single sample in a study of vaccination and CD4 T cells after COVID-19. No cognate antigen is known for these TCRs. TCRdb re-analysed the PCR reads in MiXCR, keeping a single row per CDR3 protein. The sample has 14,000 to 15,000 distinct CDR3 sequences; around 50% are singletons. The starting material was cultured CD4+ T cells from blood, obtained after SARS-CoV-2 vaccination. The receptors were gathered from a human donor with COVID-19. CDR3s leave out the opening cysteine and the closing phenylalanine or tryptophan. Size values are once, few and many counts, or a class for expanded clones, and some rows have none.

j_gene: TRBJ2-3
abundance: NA
v_gene: TRBV6-2/TRBV6-3
CDR3aa: ASSYFVGGGSLDTQY

j_gene: TRBJ2-7
abundance: NA
v_gene: TRBV20-1
CDR3aa: SVTAGTYEQY

j_gene: TRBJ2-5
abundance: few
v_gene: TRBV6-5
CDR3aa: ASSYSYNGGLQETQY

j_gene: TRBJ1-1
abundance: few
v_gene: TRBV5-4
CDR3aa: ASSRVPNTEAF

j_gene: TRBJ2-3
abundance: NA
v_gene: TRBV2
CDR3aa: ASSGPGGNTDTQY

j_gene: TRBJ2-5
abundance: NA
v_gene: TRBV20-1
CDR3aa: SARDLLAPGETQY

j_gene: TRBJ1-6
abundance: few
v_gene: TRBV6-1
CDR3aa: ASTPGKYSPLH

j_gene: TRBJ1-2
abundance: few
v_gene: TRBV21-1
CDR3aa: ASSKRDGFTYGYT

j_gene: TRBJ1-1
abundance: NA
v_gene: TRBV19
CDR3aa: ASSLGGASTEAF

j_gene: TRBJ2-3
abundance: NA
v_gene: TRBV12-3/TRBV12-4
CDR3aa: ASSFGRGRTDTQY

j_gene: TRBJ1-1
abundance: NA
v_gene: TRBV10-3
CDR3aa: AIRQTGVKGTEAF

j_gene: TRBJ1-1
abundance: once
v_gene: TRBV6-5
CDR3aa: ASSYSRGGSNTEAF

j_gene: TRBJ2-1
abundance: once
v_gene: TRBV7-2
CDR3aa: ASSLLAGGSSYNEQF

j_gene: TRBJ1-5
abundance: NA
v_gene: TRBV12-3/TRBV12-4
CDR3aa: ASSFGGEGQPQH

j_gene: TRBJ2-5
abundance: NA
v_gene: TRBV9
CDR3aa: ASSVDTQETQY

j_gene: TRBJ1-5
abundance: NA
v_gene: TRBV6-2/TRBV6-3
CDR3aa: ASSGASSNQPQH

j_gene: TRBJ2-5
abundance: NA
v_gene: TRBV6-1
CDR3aa: ASSHLLGRETQY

j_gene: TRBJ2-7
abundance: NA
v_gene: TRBV15
CDR3aa: ATSRDLGDRGFASEQY

j_gene: TRBJ1-2
abundance: NA
v_gene: TRBV30
CDR3aa: AWSGNGYT

j_gene: TRBJ1-6
abundance: NA
v_gene: TRBV19
CDR3aa: ASRQGAPNSPLH

j_gene: TRBJ1-2
abundance: few
v_gene: TRBV4-1
CDR3aa: ASSQDGNYGYT

j_gene: TRBJ1-2
abundance: NA
v_gene: TRBV2
CDR3aa: ASISGTGNGYT

j_gene: TRBJ2-1
abundance: NA
v_gene: TRBV5-1
CDR3aa: ASSLGGTGAYNEQF

j_gene: TRBJ2-7
abundance: NA
v_gene: TRBV30
CDR3aa: AWSGFPGSPEQY

j_gene: TRBJ2-1
abundance: NA
v_gene: TRBV20-1
CDR3aa: SADVNEQF

j_gene: TRBJ2-1
abundance: NA
v_gene: TRBV20-1
CDR3aa: SAALSSGGIF

j_gene: TRBJ1-1
abundance: NA
v_gene: TRBV30
CDR3aa: AGTLERNTEAF

j_gene: TRBJ2-3
abundance: NA
v_gene: TRBV6-1
CDR3aa: ATRKKDTQY

j_gene: TRBJ2-7
abundance: NA
v_gene: TRBV7-2
CDR3aa: ASSLNLGEQY

j_gene: TRBJ1-1
abundance: NA
v_gene: TRBV5-1
CDR3aa: ASSLRDTGFGAF

j_gene: TRBJ1-3
abundance: NA
v_gene: TRBV20-1
CDR3aa: SASGGAVSGNTIY

j_gene: TRBJ1-2
abundance: NA
v_gene: TRBV10-2
CDR3aa: ASSPRDLGYT

j_gene: TRBJ1-5
abundance: few
v_gene: TRBV20-1
CDR3aa: SARDSAGQPQH

j_gene: TRBJ2-2
abundance: NA
v_gene: TRBV9
CDR3aa: ASSPSAGELF

j_gene: TRBJ1-5
abundance: few
v_gene: TRBV30
CDR3aa: AWSYGTANQPQH

j_gene: TRBJ2-7
abundance: NA
v_gene: TRBV6-1
CDR3aa: ASSETTKGAYEQY

j_gene: TRBJ1-5
abundance: few
v_gene: TRBV15
CDR3aa: ATSRQTGSNQPQH

j_gene: TRBJ2-5
abundance: few
v_gene: TRBV7-9
CDR3aa: ASSLEASGGASQY

j_gene: TRBJ1-5
abundance: few
v_gene: TRBV12-3/TRBV12-4
CDR3aa: ASSLQGGPPQH

j_gene: TRBJ1-1
abundance: NA
v_gene: TRBV10-1
CDR3aa: ASTRGQNTEAF

j_gene: TRBJ1-2
abundance: few
v_gene: TRBV28
CDR3aa: ATTGTAYGYT

j_gene: TRBJ2-3
abundance: NA
v_gene: TRBV19
CDR3aa: ASSITSGGRTDTQY

j_gene: TRBJ2-3
abundance: few
v_gene: TRBV27
CDR3aa: ASSLSSTDTQY

j_gene: TRBJ1-2
abundance: NA
v_gene: TRBV15
CDR3aa: ATSTGSNYGYT

j_gene: TRBJ2-5
abundance: NA
v_gene: TRBV6-1
CDR3aa: ASSVQQTQY

j_gene: TRBJ1-5
abundance: few
v_gene: TRBV7-2
CDR3aa: ASSLEVWGRTSQPQH

j_gene: TRBJ1-5
abundance: few
v_gene: TRBV6-2/TRBV6-3
CDR3aa: ASTLADYSNQPQH

j_gene: TRBJ1-2
abundance: NA
v_gene: TRBV10-2
CDR3aa: ASGGPDYGYT

j_gene: TRBJ1-2
abundance: NA
v_gene: TRBV20-1
CDR3aa: SAVDKLGYT

j_gene: TRBJ1-2
abundance: NA
v_gene: TRBV11-3
CDR3aa: ASSFSGTPMGYGYT

j_gene: TRBJ2-3
abundance: NA
v_gene: TRBV28
CDR3aa: ASSYPPAGNTDTQY

j_gene: TRBJ1-5
abundance: few
v_gene: TRBV7-2
CDR3aa: ASSLLAGGTHSNQPQH

j_gene: TRBJ2-3
abundance: NA
v_gene: TRBV20-1
CDR3aa: SATLLAGGSTDTQY

j_gene: TRBJ2-2
abundance: NA
v_gene: TRBV20-1
CDR3aa: SATGPTLAGGGNTGELF

j_gene: TRBJ1-3
abundance: NA
v_gene: TRBV7-6
CDR3aa: ASSLGDAGSPGNTIY

j_gene: TRBJ1-1
abundance: few
v_gene: TRBV20-1
CDR3aa: SARDAQRTNTEAF

j_gene: TRBJ1-5
abundance: NA
v_gene: TRBV6-1
CDR3aa: ASSLSQISNQPQH